This entry describes one TCR beta chain. Antigen: not known. The data were taken from a study of CD8+ T cells in alopecia areata. Findings and caveats of the study: Sequences from scalp samples also cover resident alphabeta T cells of normal skin.

Germline CDR1 and CDR2: LNHDA and SQIVND (reference sequence). Trimming took 5 bases from V and 7 from J, leaving 12 bases between them. The CDR3 spans 14 residues. Treatment defined: oral pan-JAK inhibitor, 5-10 mg twice daily. The sequencing template was cDNA reverse transcribed from extracted RNA. TCRdb keeps only in-frame clones here, not all; method: immunoSEQ multiplex PCR. The sample records some 220,000 clones, under 75% being singletons. This sequence originates from a human donor with alopecia areata. V gene TRBV19 combines with J gene TRBJ1-6; D is unclear. The input for sequencing was CD4+ T cells sorted from blood, taken at week 4, from a patient treated with tofacitinib. This CDR3 reads CASSSPRVNSPLHF. In DNA form, the CDR3 reads TGTGCCAGTAGTTCACCGCGCGTAAATTCACCCCTCCACTTT.